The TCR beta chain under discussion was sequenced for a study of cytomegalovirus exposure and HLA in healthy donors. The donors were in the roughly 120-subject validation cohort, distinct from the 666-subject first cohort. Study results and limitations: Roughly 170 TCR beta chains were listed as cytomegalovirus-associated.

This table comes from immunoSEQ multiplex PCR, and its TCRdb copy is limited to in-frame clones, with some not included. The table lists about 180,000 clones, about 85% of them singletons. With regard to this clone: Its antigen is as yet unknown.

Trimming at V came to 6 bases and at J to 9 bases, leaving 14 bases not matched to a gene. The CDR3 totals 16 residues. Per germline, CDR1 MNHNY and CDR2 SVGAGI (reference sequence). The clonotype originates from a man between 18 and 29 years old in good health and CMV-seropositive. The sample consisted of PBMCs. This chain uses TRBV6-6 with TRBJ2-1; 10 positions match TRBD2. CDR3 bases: TGTGCCAGCAGCCCCGCTACTAGCGGGGATAATGTTGAGCAGTTCTTC. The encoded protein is CASSPATSGDNVEQFF.